The rows below give T cell receptor beta chains drawn from one sample of a study of post-analysis software for immune sequencing data. TCRdb used MiXCR to reprocess the PCR reads, holding one entry per CDR3 protein. The sample shows 750,000 to 950,000 distinct CDR3 sequences, 35% to 55% of them seen only once. Sequencing used blood. The receptors come from a girl aged 10 to 17 with multiple sclerosis. Each CDR3 is given with its conserved first and last residue. A D gene is named only where the DNA matches it firmly. The listing skips clone size in some rows; elsewhere it reads once, few, many or a size class.

clone_size: -
d_call: -
cdr3_length: 14
j_call: TRBJ1-2
v_call: TRBV4-3
cdr3_nt: TGCGCCAGCAGCCAAGAAAGGGGGGACTATGGCTACACCTTC
cdr3_aa: CASSQERGDYGYTF

clone_size: -
d_call: -
cdr3_length: 13
j_call: TRBJ2-3
v_call: TRBV5-6
cdr3_nt: TGTGCCAGCAGCTTAGACAGCTCAGATACGCAGTATTTT
cdr3_aa: CASSLDSSDTQYF

clone_size: few
d_call: -
cdr3_length: 15
j_call: TRBJ2-1
v_call: TRBV5-5
cdr3_nt: TGTGCCAGCAGCTTGGTGGGATCCGATTACAATGAGCAGTTCTTC
cdr3_aa: CASSLVGSDYNEQFF

clone_size: few
d_call: -
cdr3_length: 15
j_call: TRBJ2-7
v_call: TRBV27
cdr3_nt: TGTGCCAGCAGTTTATCGTTAGCGCCTTCCGAAGAGCAGTACTTC
cdr3_aa: CASSLSLAPSEEQYF

clone_size: -
d_call: -
cdr3_length: 15
j_call: TRBJ1-2
v_call: TRBV13
cdr3_nt: TGTGCCAGCAGCGGAACCCCGGAGGGGGACTATGGCTACACCTTC
cdr3_aa: CASSGTPEGDYGYTF

clone_size: -
d_call: -
cdr3_length: 14
j_call: TRBJ1-2
v_call: TRBV24-1
cdr3_nt: TGTGCCACCAGTGACCATGACAGAAACTATGGCTACACCTTC
cdr3_aa: CATSDHDRNYGYTF

clone_size: -
d_call: TRBD1
cdr3_length: 19
j_call: TRBJ2-5
v_call: TRBV3-1
cdr3_nt: TGTGCCAGCAGCCAGATATACCGGGACAGGGGGCATCTGGAGGAGACCCAGTACTTC
cdr3_aa: CASSQIYRDRGHLEETQYF

clone_size: once
d_call: TRBD1
cdr3_length: 14
j_call: TRBJ1-1
v_call: TRBV20-1
cdr3_nt: TGCAGTGCCCGGCGGACAGGGGTTAGGACTGAAGCTTTCTTT
cdr3_aa: CSARRTGVRTEAFF

clone_size: -
d_call: -
cdr3_length: 15
j_call: TRBJ1-1
v_call: TRBV3-1
cdr3_nt: TGTGCCAGCAGCCAAAGTGGGACGCAGAACACTGAAGCTTTCTTT
cdr3_aa: CASSQSGTQNTEAFF

clone_size: -
d_call: TRBD1
cdr3_length: 14
j_call: TRBJ1-2
v_call: TRBV15
cdr3_nt: TGTGCCACCAGCAGAGCAGGGGGAAACTATGGCTACACCTTC
cdr3_aa: CATSRAGGNYGYTF

clone_size: once
d_call: -
cdr3_length: 17
j_call: TRBJ2-3
v_call: TRBV9
cdr3_nt: TGTGCCAGCAGCGTAGATTCACAGGGAGGTGTGTTGGATACGCAGTATTTT
cdr3_aa: CASSVDSQGGVLDTQYF

clone_size: few
d_call: -
cdr3_length: 20
j_call: TRBJ1-1
v_call: TRBV12-3/TRBV12-4
cdr3_nt: TGTGCCAGCAGTTTGTTTCGGGGGACCCACCTTAAACCGGTGGGTTATGAAGCTTTCTTT
cdr3_aa: CASSLFRGTHLKPVGYEAFF

clone_size: -
d_call: TRBD1
cdr3_length: 15
j_call: TRBJ1-2
v_call: TRBV2
cdr3_nt: TGTGCCAGCAGTGAAGCGGGACAGGGTAACTATGGCTACACCTTC
cdr3_aa: CASSEAGQGNYGYTF

clone_size: -
d_call: TRBD1
cdr3_length: 15
j_call: TRBJ1-5
v_call: TRBV7-9
cdr3_nt: TGTGCCAACAGCCTCGGGACAGGTAGCAATCAGCCCCAGCATTTT
cdr3_aa: CANSLGTGSNQPQHF

clone_size: -
d_call: -
cdr3_length: 12
j_call: TRBJ2-7
v_call: TRBV7-2
cdr3_nt: TGTGCCAGCAGTACGACTCACTACGAGCAGTACTTC
cdr3_aa: CASSTTHYEQYF

clone_size: few
d_call: -
cdr3_length: 17
j_call: TRBJ1-2
v_call: TRBV29-1
cdr3_nt: TGCAGCGTTGCCCAGACACAGGGATCTGGCGCTAACTATGGCTACACCTTC
cdr3_aa: CSVAQTQGSGANYGYTF

clone_size: -
d_call: -
cdr3_length: 12
j_call: TRBJ2-7
v_call: TRBV7-8
cdr3_nt: TGTGCCAGCAGCTTAGAACTTGGCGAGCAGTACTTC
cdr3_aa: CASSLELGEQYF

clone_size: -
d_call: TRBD1
cdr3_length: 14
j_call: TRBJ1-1
v_call: TRBV7-8
cdr3_nt: TGTGCCAGCAGCCTCGGGACAGGGCACACTGAAGCTTTCTTT
cdr3_aa: CASSLGTGHTEAFF

clone_size: -
d_call: -
cdr3_length: 14
j_call: TRBJ1-5
v_call: TRBV12-3/TRBV12-4
cdr3_nt: TGTGCCAGCAGTTTTCGGGGGGGAAGCCAGCCCCAGCATTTT
cdr3_aa: CASSFRGGSQPQHF

clone_size: -
d_call: TRBD2
cdr3_length: 12
j_call: TRBJ2-5
v_call: TRBV20-1
cdr3_nt: TGCAGTGCGGACGAGGGAGGGGAGACCCAGTACTTC
cdr3_aa: CSADEGGETQYF

clone_size: few
d_call: -
cdr3_length: 14
j_call: TRBJ1-1
v_call: TRBV7-2
cdr3_nt: TGTGCCAGCAGCTTAGCGGGGGCCCACACTGAAGCTTTCTTT
cdr3_aa: CASSLAGAHTEAFF

clone_size: -
d_call: -
cdr3_length: 14
j_call: TRBJ2-3
v_call: TRBV24-1
cdr3_nt: TGTGCCACCAGTGATTATGACGCCTACGAAACGCAGTATTTT
cdr3_aa: CATSDYDAYETQYF

clone_size: few
d_call: TRBD2
cdr3_length: 16
j_call: TRBJ2-5
v_call: TRBV11-2
cdr3_nt: TGTGCCAGCAGCTACCGACTAGCGGACCGCCAAGAGACCCAGTACTTC
cdr3_aa: CASSYRLADRQETQYF

clone_size: -
d_call: -
cdr3_length: 13
j_call: TRBJ2-5
v_call: TRBV7-3
cdr3_nt: TGTGCCAGCAGCTTGATTAGAGAAGAGACCCAGTACTTC
cdr3_aa: CASSLIREETQYF

clone_size: -
d_call: -
cdr3_length: 12
j_call: TRBJ2-1
v_call: TRBV7-9
cdr3_nt: TGTGCCAGCAGCCTAACTAGTCGTGAGCAGTTCTTC
cdr3_aa: CASSLTSREQFF

clone_size: -
d_call: TRBD1
cdr3_length: 14
j_call: TRBJ2-5
v_call: TRBV12-3/TRBV12-4
cdr3_nt: TGTGCCAGCAGCCGGGACAGGGGCCAAGAGACCCAGTACTTC
cdr3_aa: CASSRDRGQETQYF

clone_size: -
d_call: -
cdr3_length: 16
j_call: TRBJ2-1
v_call: TRBV12-5
cdr3_nt: TGTGCTAGTGGTTTGGGAGGACTACAGGACCTTAATGAGCAGTTCTTC
cdr3_aa: CASGLGGLQDLNEQFF

clone_size: many
d_call: TRBD2
cdr3_length: 14
j_call: TRBJ2-7
v_call: TRBV20-1
cdr3_nt: TGCAGTGCTAGAGGACGGGACTACTCCTACGAGCAGTACTTC
cdr3_aa: CSARGRDYSYEQYF

clone_size: -
d_call: TRBD1
cdr3_length: 16
j_call: TRBJ2-3
v_call: TRBV2
cdr3_nt: TGTGCCAGCCGGGGTCCGACCCGACAGGGAACAGATACGCAGTATTTT
cdr3_aa: CASRGPTRQGTDTQYF

clone_size: -
d_call: TRBD1
cdr3_length: 18
j_call: TRBJ1-1
v_call: TRBV4-2
cdr3_nt: TGTGCCAGCAGCCAAGATTGGGGACAGGGTAAAATGTACACTGAAGCTTTCTTT
cdr3_aa: CASSQDWGQGKMYTEAFF

clone_size: -
d_call: -
cdr3_length: 18
j_call: TRBJ2-2
v_call: TRBV27
cdr3_nt: TGTGCCAGCAGCCCCATTGATTGGGCTCCGAGGGGCACCGGGGAGCTGTTTTTT
cdr3_aa: CASSPIDWAPRGTGELFF

clone_size: -
d_call: -
cdr3_length: 14
j_call: TRBJ2-7
v_call: TRBV7-2
cdr3_nt: TGTGCCAGCAGCTTCGATCCCCGAGGGTACGAGCAGTACTTC
cdr3_aa: CASSFDPRGYEQYF

clone_size: -
d_call: -
cdr3_length: 14
j_call: TRBJ2-4
v_call: TRBV6-5
cdr3_nt: TGTGCCAGCAGTTCGACACGGACCTTAAACATTCAGTACTTC
cdr3_aa: CASSSTRTLNIQYF

clone_size: -
d_call: -
cdr3_length: 15
j_call: TRBJ2-1
v_call: TRBV9
cdr3_nt: TGTGCCAGCAGCGCCGGGACATCCGGGGGGAATGAGCAGTTCTTC
cdr3_aa: CASSAGTSGGNEQFF

clone_size: few
d_call: -
cdr3_length: 11
j_call: TRBJ2-4
v_call: TRBV12-3/TRBV12-4
cdr3_nt: TGTGCCAGCCGTCTATCCAACATTCAGTACTTC
cdr3_aa: CASRLSNIQYF

clone_size: -
d_call: -
cdr3_length: 15
j_call: TRBJ2-3
v_call: TRBV25-1
cdr3_nt: TGTGCCAGCAGTGGAGCAGGGGTATGGGCAGATACGCAGTATTTT
cdr3_aa: CASSGAGVWADTQYF

clone_size: -
d_call: -
cdr3_length: 17
j_call: TRBJ2-1
v_call: TRBV28
cdr3_nt: TGTGCCAGCAGAACCTCGGGGCTAGCGTCCTTGTACAATGAGCAGTTCTTC
cdr3_aa: CASRTSGLASLYNEQFF

clone_size: many
d_call: -
cdr3_length: 11
j_call: TRBJ1-2
v_call: TRBV6-5
cdr3_nt: TGTGCCAGCAGTTACGGGGGTGGCTACACCTTC
cdr3_aa: CASSYGGGYTF

clone_size: -
d_call: TRBD1
cdr3_length: 14
j_call: TRBJ2-3
v_call: TRBV15
cdr3_nt: TGTGCCACCAGTCCCGACAGGGTGGAAGATACGCAGTATTTT
cdr3_aa: CATSPDRVEDTQYF

clone_size: few
d_call: TRBD2
cdr3_length: 15
j_call: TRBJ2-1
v_call: TRBV6-1
cdr3_nt: TGTGCCAGCAGTCCGGGACTAGCGATTGACAATGAGCAGTTCTTC
cdr3_aa: CASSPGLAIDNEQFF

clone_size: -
d_call: -
cdr3_length: 14
j_call: TRBJ2-7
v_call: TRBV7-9
cdr3_nt: TGTGCCAGCAGCTTAATTAGCGTCTCCTACGAGCAGTACTTC
cdr3_aa: CASSLISVSYEQYF

clone_size: few
d_call: -
cdr3_length: 14
j_call: TRBJ2-7
v_call: TRBV27
cdr3_nt: TGTGCCAGCAGTTCGGACTCAGGGAGCTACGAGCAGTACTTC
cdr3_aa: CASSSDSGSYEQYF

clone_size: few
d_call: TRBD1
cdr3_length: 16
j_call: TRBJ2-1
v_call: TRBV6-1
cdr3_nt: TGTGCCAGCAGTGTCAAAGGACAGGGGGGAGGGAATGAGCAGTTCTTC
cdr3_aa: CASSVKGQGGGNEQFF

clone_size: few
d_call: -
cdr3_length: 14
j_call: TRBJ2-1
v_call: TRBV6-5
cdr3_nt: TGTGCCAGCAGTTACTCTGGGGACTACAATGAGCAGTTCTTC
cdr3_aa: CASSYSGDYNEQFF

clone_size: -
d_call: -
cdr3_length: 14
j_call: TRBJ2-1
v_call: TRBV2
cdr3_nt: TGTGCCAGCAGTGAACTAGCCCTCTACAATGAGCAGTTCTTC
cdr3_aa: CASSELALYNEQFF

clone_size: once
d_call: TRBD1
cdr3_length: 15
j_call: TRBJ1-2
v_call: TRBV10-3
cdr3_nt: TGTGCCATCAGTGAGTCGGGGGACAGTATTTATGGCTACACCTTC
cdr3_aa: CAISESGDSIYGYTF

clone_size: -
d_call: -
cdr3_length: 17
j_call: TRBJ1-5
v_call: TRBV6-2/TRBV6-3
cdr3_nt: TGTGCCAGCAGTTACACGTGGGAGAATTCGATCAATCAGCCCCAGCATTTT
cdr3_aa: CASSYTWENSINQPQHF

clone_size: -
d_call: -
cdr3_length: 13
j_call: TRBJ2-5
v_call: TRBV11-2
cdr3_nt: TGTGCCAGCAGCTTAGATCCCGGGGAGACCCAGTACTTC
cdr3_aa: CASSLDPGETQYF